This record looks at one T cell receptor (beta chain) sequence and its context. The data were obtained in a study of control samples from healthy donors and cancer patients. Assay: immunoSEQ multiplex PCR; the TCRdb copy retains only in-frame clones and omits some. Among 150,000 to 190,000 clones listed, nearly 95% were seen once. The sequence derives from a man aged 45-65 years in good health. Sequencing was done on a sample of blood.

For the CDR3, the DNA is TGTGCCAGTAGTGTAAACCGGGACACGAATTCACCCCTCCACTTT. Translation gives CASSVNRDTNSPLHF. The rearrangement links TRBV19 to TRBJ1-6; maybe TRBD1 (6 bases). This CDR3 comprises 15 residues. Per the germline V gene, CDR1 is LNHDA and CDR2 is SQIVND (reference sequence). V shed 5 bases and J shed 7 bases, with 15 bases lying between them.